A single sample is the source of the 28 T cell receptor beta chains below, sequenced in a study of identical twins. TCRdb recomputed calls from the 5' RACE reads with MiXCR, one row per CDR3 protein. The sample yields some 1,700,000 distinct CDR3 sequences, less than 35% seen once. Input material: cord blood. The source of these receptors is a newborn girl in good health.

The genes are TRBV9 and TRBJ2-3, with 11 bases lining up with TRBD2. The CDR3 is made up of 16 amino acids. J lost 2 bases, V lost 4 bases, and 6 bases had no gene match. Per germline, CDR1 SGDLS and CDR2 YYNGEE. The CDR3, as DNA: TGTGCCAGCAGCCATCAGACTAGCGGGATCACAGATACGCAGTATTTT. Protein product: CASSHQTSGITDTQYF.

V and J are TRBV28 and TRBJ1-2; 12 bases are shared with TRBD1. V gave up 5 bases and J gave up 4 bases; unmatched junction bases: 8. CDR1 and CDR2 from the germline V gene are MDHEN and SYDVKM. This CDR3 region has 16 residues. This CDR3 reads CASSPLGTGGPYGYTF. DNA for the CDR3: TGTGCCAGCAGTCCTTTGGGGACAGGGGGCCCCTATGGCTACACCTTC.

This clonotype has a handful of counts. The rearrangement joins TRBV3-1 to TRBJ2-5; D might be TRBD1 or TRBD2, each matching 5 bases. The CDR3 spans 14 residues. V gave up 4 bases and J gave up 1 base, with 10 bases separating them. Germline V gene lookup returns CDR1 LGHDT and CDR2 YNNKEL (reference sequence). The CDR3 DNA reads as TGTGCCAGCAGCCTCCGGGACGCCCAAGAGACCCAGTACTTC. Its protein product is CASSLRDAQETQYF.

This chain uses TRBV4-1 with TRBJ2-7, with D possibly TRBD2 on 5 matching bases. Germline CDR1 is MGHRA and CDR2 is YSYEKL. CDR3 length: 17 amino acids. V lost 2 bases and J 7 bases, leaving 24 bases between the germline ends. The CDR3 is CASSQPSILAGYNEQYF. CDR3 nucleotides: TGCGCCAGCAGCCAACCTAGTATCCTAGCTGGCTACAATGAGCAGTACTTC.

This clonotype was seen only a few times. The V call is TRBV27, the J call TRBJ2-1; 7 bases fit TRBD2. Germline loops: CDR1 MNHEY, CDR2 SMNVEV (reference sequence). The CDR3 length is 16 residues. V shed 1 base and J 2 bases; nucleotides not matched to a gene: 5. In DNA form, the CDR3 reads TGTGCCAGCAGTTTATGGGAGGGGCGACCCTACAATGAGCAGTTCTTC. It codes for CASSLWEGRPYNEQFF.

This rearrangement joins TRBV5-1 to TRBJ1-3; D gene uncertain. The germline V gene encodes CDR1 SGHRS and CDR2 YFSETQ. This CDR3 contains 17 residues. V was trimmed by 4 bases and J by 4 bases, leaving 21 bases between them. The DNA of the CDR3 is TGCGCCAGCAGCCAATTCCCAGTCCCCATCGTGGGAAACACCATATATTTT. Translation gives CASSQFPVPIVGNTIYF.

This sequence joins TRBV21-1 and TRBJ2-1. TRBV21-1 is labeled a pseudogene. This CDR3 spans 13 amino acids. For the CDR3, the DNA is TGTGCCAGCAGCGCAAAAGCCGAGGATGAGCAGTTCTTC. Protein: CASSAKAEDEQFF.

This rearrangement joins TRBV25-1 to TRBJ2-5, with 9 nucleotides matching TRBD1. J lost 1 base, V lost 1 base, and 1 base had no gene match. CDR3 size: 15 residues. The germline CDR1 and CDR2 sequences are MGHDK and SYGVNS. Here the CDR3 reads CASSESGQGQETQYF. The CDR3 region has the DNA TGTGCCAGCAGTGAATCGGGACAGGGCCAAGAGACCCAGTACTTC.

This rearrangement joins TRBV9 to TRBJ2-1; D gene unclear. This CDR3 has 12 residues. V was pared by 7 bases and J by 1 base, with 6 bases between. In germline, CDR1 is SGDLS, CDR2 YYNGEE. Written as DNA, the CDR3 is TGTGCCAGCCCCCGGTCCTACAATGAGCAGTTCTTC. Translating gives CASPRSYNEQFF.

The chain uses TRBV6-5 and TRBJ2-3, with D perhaps TRBD2 (6 bases). The V end was cut by 8 bases, the J end by 2 bases, with 11 bases between. CDR1 and CDR2 from the germline V gene are MNHEY and SVGAGI. The CDR3 spans 13 residues. Here the CDR3 DNA reads TGTGCCAGCGGGCGGGAAACCACAGATACGCAGTATTTT. It is translated as CASGRETTDTQYF.

This sequence joins TRBV20-1 and TRBJ2-7; D unclear. The V end was cut by 3 bases, the J end by 3 bases, with 15 bases between. CDR3 size: 14 residues. Germline loops: CDR1 DFQATT, CDR2 SNEGSKA (reference sequence). CDR3 sequence reads: CSASRYGRLYEQYF. In DNA form, the CDR3 reads TGCAGTGCTAGTCGATACGGAAGGCTCTACGAGCAGTACTTC.

This sequence joins TRBV20-1 and TRBJ1-4; possibly TRBD1 for D (5 bases). Germline assignment: CDR1 DFQATT and CDR2 SNEGSKA (reference sequence). Trimming left V 3 bases short and J 0 bases short, with 8 bases between. The CDR3 spans 14 residues. The DNA of the CDR3 is TGCAGTGCTAGGGGGCCTGCAACTAATGAAAAACTGTTTTTT. It specifies CSARGPATNEKLFF.

This clonotype was seen a handful of times. CDR3 protein: CAAYSLSGNEQYF. DNA of the CDR3: TGTGCCGCCTATTCTTTAAGCGGGAACGAGCAGTACTTC. The rearrangement uses TRBV10-3 and TRBJ2-7, with 7 bases fitting TRBD2. The germline V gene has CDR1 ENHRY and CDR2 SYGVKD. The CDR3 runs 13 residues. The junction had 12 bases not matched to a gene; V was cut back by 11 bases and J by 5 bases.

This clonotype was observed a few times. The rearrangement joins TRBV20-1 to TRBJ2-7, with no clear D. The length of the CDR3 is 14 residues. Trimming shortened V by 0 bases and J by 2 bases, and 11 bases separated the two germline ends. The germline V gene encodes CDR1 DFQATT and CDR2 SNEGSKA (reference sequence). The CDR3, as DNA: TGCAGTGCTAGAGAGATCAGGAACCCCTACGAGCAGTACTTC. Encoded protein: CSAREIRNPYEQYF.

As to this clonotype: This clone may be a read error of a much larger clone one base away. The V gene is TRBV4-2, the J gene TRBJ2-3; possible D gene TRBD2, 6 bases. The CDR3 spans 17 residues. Trimming took off 4 bases at V and 2 bases at J, with 19 bases between the two ends. The germline V gene encodes CDR1 LGHNA and CDR2 YNFKEQ. This CDR3 reads CASSREMAGSFTDTQYF. CDR3 coding DNA: TGTGCCAGCAGCCGAGAAATGGCGGGATCCTTCACAGATACGCAGTATTTT.

This clonotype was seen only a few times. The rearrangement uses TRBV7-9 and TRBJ1-4; the match to TRBD1 covers 11 bases. This CDR3 region has 18 residues. V was clipped by 6 bases and J by 2 bases; unmatched bases: 11. From germline, CDR1 is SEHNR and CDR2 FQNEAQ (reference sequence). CDR3 DNA sequence: TGTGCCAGCAGGTCGAAGCCGGGACAGGGGGACACTAATGAAAAACTGTTTTTT. Translation: CASRSKPGQGDTNEKLFF. The full variable domain, completed using reference TRBV7-9 and TRBJ1-4, is DTGVSQNPRHKITKRGQNVTFRCDPISEHNRLYWYRQTLGQGPEFLTYFQNEAQLEKSRLLSDRFSAERPKGSFSTLEIQRTEQGDSAMYLCASRSKPGQGDTNEKLFFGSGTQLSVL.

The genes are TRBV4-1 and TRBJ2-3; D is undetermined. The CDR3 contains 16 residues. Germline V lookup: CDR1 MGHRA, CDR2 YSYEKL. V shed 0 bases and J shed 2 bases, with 12 bases lying between them. CDR3 in amino acids: CASSQDDPTTTDTQYF. In DNA, the CDR3 is TGCGCCAGCAGCCAAGATGACCCTACAACCACAGATACGCAGTATTTT.

This clonotype was seen a handful of times. The CDR3: CASSEKGAYGYTF. The CDR3, as DNA: TGTGCCAGCAGTGAGAAGGGTGCCTATGGCTACACCTTC. The rearrangement joins TRBV6-1 to TRBJ1-2, with unresolved D. The CDR3 sequence is 13 residues long. Germline CDR1 and CDR2: MNHNS and SASEGT. V was shortened by 3 bases and J by 4 bases, with 9 bases between the two germline ends.

Only a few counts were recorded for this clonotype. The chain joins TRBV4-2 to TRBJ2-1, with no clear D. V lost 1 base and J lost 5, with 21 bases in between. The CDR3 covers 18 residues. Germline V gene lookup returns CDR1 LGHNA and CDR2 YNFKEQ. CDR3 residues: CASSQVVTAALGHNEQFF. CDR3 bases: TGTGCCAGCAGCCAAGTGGTAACGGCTGCCCTCGGGCACAATGAGCAGTTCTTC.

The chain links TRBV2 to TRBJ2-5; 8 bases are a match to TRBD1. The CDR3 covers 14 residues. CDR1 is SNHLY, CDR2 FYNNEI, per germline. V gave up 5 bases and J gave up 4 bases; unmatched junction bases: 6. CDR3 protein: CASSRDRSRETQYF. In DNA form, the CDR3 reads TGTGCCAGCAGTCGGGACAGGTCGCGAGAGACCCAGTACTTC.

The chain is built from TRBV5-1 and TRBJ2-1; tentatively, D is TRBD2 (5 bases). CDR3 length: 18 residues. Trimming took 2 bases from V and 6 from J, leaving 24 bases between them. The germline V gene encodes CDR1 SGHRS and CDR2 YFSETQ. Here the CDR3 reads CASSLQRNSGLLPNEQFF. The CDR3 DNA sequence: TGCGCCAGCAGCTTACAGCGGAATTCGGGGTTGTTACCCAATGAGCAGTTCTTC. The full variable domain, in which reference TRBV5-1 and TRBJ2-1 provide the parts outside the CDR3, is KAGVTQTPRYLIKTRGQQVTLSCSPISGHRSVSWYQQTPGQGLQFLFEYFSETQRNKGNFPGRFSGRQFSNSRSEMNVSTLELGDSALYLCASSLQRNSGLLPNEQFFGPGTRLTVL.

The rearrangement joins TRBV5-1 to TRBJ2-2; no definite D call. Germline V gene lookup returns CDR1 SGHRS and CDR2 YFSETQ. This CDR3 contains 15 residues. V lost 2 bases, J lost 3 bases, and 11 bases lay in between. The CDR3 sequence: CASSFLYFDTGELFF. The CDR3 DNA is TGCGCCAGCAGCTTTTTGTATTTTGACACCGGGGAGCTGTTTTTT.

The CDR3 reads CASTTSDRPSHSPLHF. The DNA for the CDR3 is TGTGCCAGCACCACTTCGGACAGACCTTCACATTCACCCCTCCACTTT. The gene calls are TRBV5-6 and TRBJ1-6, with D tentatively TRBD1 (6 bases). Trimming took off 6 bases at V and 8 bases at J, with 21 bases between the two ends. This CDR3 region has 16 residues. Per germline, CDR1 SGHDT and CDR2 YYEEEE. The whole variable domain, remainder taken from reference TRBV5-6 and TRBJ1-6, is DAGVTQSPTHLIKTRGQQVTLRCSPKSGHDTVSWYQQALGQGPQFIFQYYEEEERQRGNFPDRFSGHQFPNYSSELNVNALLLGDSALYLCASTTSDRPSHSPLHFGNGTRLTVT.

The chain employs TRBV20-1 and TRBJ2-1; D is perhaps TRBD2 (6 bases). The length of the CDR3 is 14 residues. V was clipped by 1 base and J by 3 bases, with 10 bases between them. Per the germline V gene, CDR1 is DFQATT and CDR2 is SNEGSKA (reference sequence). The CDR3 coding sequence is TGCAGTGCTAGAGGACTGACTAGCTACAATGAGCAGTTCTTC. Translation gives CSARGLTSYNEQFF.

As regards this clonotype: Just one base apart from a much larger clone, this may be a read error. V usage is TRBV21-1 and J usage is TRBJ2-1; TRBD1, as called in the table, went unchecked against the DNA. TRBV21-1 is classified as a pseudogene. The CDR3 covers 13 residues. DNA for the CDR3: TGTGCCAGCAAACAACCCCTTAAAGGGACCCAGTTCTTC. Translating gives CASKQPLKGTQFF.

This clonotype turned up a few times. The rearrangement uses TRBV7-2 and TRBJ1-1; no definite D call. Germline CDR1 and CDR2: SGHTA and FQGNSA. Trimming cost V 6 bases and J 1 base, with 12 bases left between them. This CDR3 has 14 amino acids. CDR3 DNA: TGTGCCAGCAGTCCCCCCCCGGGGAACACTGAAGCTTTCTTT. Translated, it gives CASSPPPGNTEAFF. The full variable domain, rest sourced from reference TRBV7-2 and TRBJ1-1, is GAGVSQSPSNKVTEKGKDVELRCDPISGHTALYWYRQSLGQGLEFLIYFQGNSAPDKSGLPSDRFSAERTGGSVSTLTIQRTQQEDSAVYLCASSPPPGNTEAFFGQGTRLTVV.

This clonotype showed up just once. The chain joins TRBV7-9 to TRBJ2-5, with D hard to call. Germline V gene sequence: CDR1 SEHNR, CDR2 FQNEAQ (reference sequence). The CDR3 sequence is 13 residues long. Trimming removed 9 bases from V and 5 bases from J, with 16 bases in between. The CDR3 reads CARLYKGLETQYF. CDR3 DNA sequence: TGTGCCAGATTATACAAGGGATTGGAGACCCAGTACTTC.

This clonotype showed up just a few times. The gene calls are TRBV20-1 and TRBJ2-1, with 7 positions matching TRBD2. With V trimmed by 5 bases and J by 9 bases, 13 bases remained unmatched. Germline loops: CDR1 DFQATT, CDR2 SNEGSKA (reference sequence). The CDR3 consists of 14 residues. CDR3 DNA: TGCAGTGCTTTAGCGGGCGGGACCGAGGGTGAGCAGTTCTTC. Translating it yields CSALAGGTEGEQFF.